This T cell receptor (beta chain) was documented in a study of blood T cell repertoires in COVID-19. Turning to the study itself: Nucleic acid was either cDNA or gDNA, and it came from T cells, B-cell-depleted T cells, or PBMCs.

Trimming at V came to 4 bases and at J to 7 bases, leaving 12 bases not matched to a gene. The CDR3 loop spans 17 amino acids. Per the germline V gene, CDR1 is SEHNR and CDR2 is FQNEAQ (reference sequence). Cohorts were based on clinical histories the participants reported. Recovered status applied to Cohort 3 donors who had two consecutive negative PCRs. It also applied to those with clearance or with symptom resolution. The table lists this clone with a few counts. Measured with immunoSEQ multiplex PCR; TCRdb has only the in-frame clones, and not every one. This sample has 300,000 to 400,000 clones, with around 91% found just once.

The chain couples TRBV7-9 to TRBJ2-7, with TRBD2 matching 14 bases. Sequenced material: PBMCs or T cells enriched from blood (not recorded which). The receptor's source is a young man who had recovered from COVID-19. The chain's CDR3 is CASSSLLTSGRAGEQYF. In DNA, the CDR3 is TGTGCCAGCAGCTCACTCTTGACTAGCGGGAGGGCCGGAGAGCAGTACTTC.